These T cell receptor beta chains were read from a single sample in a study of control samples from healthy donors and cancer patients. Assay used: immunoSEQ multiplex PCR; TCRdb lists only in-frame clones, some missing. This sample has more than 50,000 clones; around 85% occur once, and the top ten carry 4.5% to 6%. The specimen was blood. Receptors were obtained from a man aged 40-49 years in good health. CDR3s include the opening cysteine and the closing phenylalanine or tryptophan. D genes are given only for firm matches. Only some rows state a clone size, as once, few, many or a class for expanded clones.

. | TRBJ2-6 | . | TRBV9 | TGTGCCAGCAGCCCAGCGGGCGGAGACTCTGGGGCCAACGTCCTGACTTTC | CASSPAGGDSGANVLTF
. | TRBJ2-1 | . | TRBV27 | TGTGCCAGCAGTTTCTACGGGTACAATGAGCAGTTCTTC | CASSFYGYNEQFF
. | TRBJ1-4 | . | TRBV11-3 | TGTGCCAGCAGCTTGGAGAGTGAAAAACTGTTTTTT | CASSLESEKLFF
. | TRBJ2-7 | . | TRBV28 | TGTGCCAGCAGTTCTAACAGACTAATGATCTCCTACGAGCAGTACTTC | CASSSNRLMISYEQYF
. | TRBJ2-2 | once | TRBV9 | TGTGCCAGCAGCGTAGCAGCCGGGGAGCTGTTTTTT | CASSVAAGELFF
. | TRBJ1-1 | once | TRBV27 | TGTGCCAGCAGTTTATCGAGGGGACTTTTGAACACTGAAGCTTTCTTT | CASSLSRGLLNTEAFF
TRBD1 | TRBJ2-3 | . | TRBV6-2/TRBV6-3 | TGTGCCAGCAGTTACTCGAGGGGCAGGGGGACAGATACGCAGTATTTT | CASSYSRGRGTDTQYF
TRBD2 | TRBJ2-2 | . | TRBV27 | TGTGCCAGCAGTCCGCCCGGGACTAGCGGGACGACCGGGGCCGGGGAGCTGTTTTTT | CASSPPGTSGTTGAGELFF
TRBD2 | TRBJ2-2 | . | TRBV5-1 | TGCGCCAGCAGGGGACTAGCGGGGCCGAACACCGGGGAGCTGTTTTTT | CASRGLAGPNTGELFF
. | TRBJ2-5 | . | TRBV7-2 | TGTGCCAGCAGCGTACAGGGACTGGGGTGGGCGACCCAGTACTTC | CASSVQGLGWATQYF
TRBD2 | TRBJ2-1 | . | TRBV28 | TGTGCCAGCAGTCCTAACCGCGGGGGTTTCTCCTACAATGAGCAGTTCTTC | CASSPNRGGFSYNEQFF
TRBD1 | TRBJ2-7 | . | TRBV10-2 | TGCGCCAGCAGTGAGAAGCGGGACAGGGGTTCGTACGAGCAGTACTTC | CASSEKRDRGSYEQYF
. | TRBJ1-2 | . | TRBV24-1 | TGTGCCACCAGTGACATCAGGGTTAACTATGGCTACACCTTC | CATSDIRVNYGYTF
TRBD1 | TRBJ1-1 | . | TRBV19 | TGTGCCGCAATTGGGTTAGATCCTGGAAGGGGGCAAACCACTGAAGCTTTCTTT | CAAIGLDPGRGQTTEAFF
. | TRBJ2-5 | few | TRBV28 | TGTGCCAGCAGTAGCAAAGACCGGGGACCCCGGGAGACCCAGTACTTC | CASSSKDRGPRETQYF
. | TRBJ1-3 | once | TRBV12-5 | TGTGCTAGTGGCTCCGACAGCTCTGGAAACACCATATATTTT | CASGSDSSGNTIYF
TRBD1 | TRBJ1-6 | . | TRBV6-6 | TGTGCCAGCAGTTATAATCAGGGGGCTGATTCACCCCTCCACTTT | CASSYNQGADSPLHF
. | TRBJ1-2 | . | TRBV30 | TGTGCCAGCTCTTCCCTTGCTGGCCGGGAATGGTATGGCTACACCTTC | CASSSLAGREWYGYTF
. | TRBJ2-7 | . | TRBV5-4 | TGTGCCAGCAGCTTGGCAGGGGAGGGAGGTCGGCAGTACTTC | CASSLAGEGGRQYF
TRBD1 | TRBJ2-7 | once | TRBV28 | TGTGCCAGCAGTTATAGCACCGGGACAGGGTCTGACGAGCAGTACTTC | CASSYSTGTGSDEQYF
TRBD2 | TRBJ2-7 | . | TRBV7-8 | TGTGCCAGCAGCTTCTTGCGTAGCGGGTACGAGCAGTACTTC | CASSFLRSGYEQYF
. | TRBJ2-2 | . | TRBV30 | TGTGCCTGGAGGGACATTAGTTTAGCCGGGGAGCTGTTTTTT | CAWRDISLAGELFF
. | TRBJ1-3 | . | TRBV7-2 | TGTGCCAGCAGCTTAGCAAGTGCGGGCGGCTCTGGAAACACCATATATTTT | CASSLASAGGSGNTIYF
TRBD2 | TRBJ2-7 | once | TRBV14 | TGTGCCAGCAGCCAAGATGGGGGAGGGACGGCCGAGCAGTACTTC | CASSQDGGGTAEQYF